This T cell receptor (beta chain) was sequenced in a study of naive and memory T cell subsets. This clonotype has more than one count but fewer than ten. Its antigen is not identified. Overall study findings and caveats: Gini index rose across naive, CM, EM and EMRA in CD4 and CD8. Clonotypes are single alpha or beta chains, not paired receptors. Naive repertoires, especially CD8, held a few larger clonotypes, possibly memory cells re-expressing CD45RA.

Both TRBC1 and TRBC2 were covered by a beta constant-region primer of two equimolar oligonucleotides. The ligated cDNA underwent four PCR rounds using SP2 and nested alpha and beta constant-region primers. MiXCR, applied by TCRdb to the UMI-ligation and nested PCR reads, yields one record per CDR3 protein. Of approximately 140,000 distinct CDR3 sequences detected, approximately 24% appear once; the ten largest clones hold about 0.11%. The CDR3 is 15 amino acids. In germline, CDR1 is KGHDR, CDR2 SFDVKD. V was shortened by 3 bases and J by 4 bases, with 12 bases between the two germline ends. This sequence was found in a human donor in good health. The sequenced sample was naive CD4+ T cells from blood. The J gene is TRBJ1-5, the V gene TRBV24-1, with D uncertain. CDR3 sequence: CATSDRREGNQPQHF. CDR3 DNA: TGTGCCACCAGTGATAGGAGGGAAGGTAATCAGCCCCAGCATTTT.